These T cell receptor beta chains were read from a single sample in a study of response to subunit inactivated influenza vaccine. One entry per CDR3 protein results from TCRdb running MiXCR on the RT-PCR reads. The table lists more than 150,000 distinct CDR3 sequences, around 8.8% of them singletons. This sample comprised non-naive T cells sorted from PBMCs, obtained on the day of vaccination. The origin of the receptors is a man aged 45-65 years who received an inactivated influenza vaccine. Both conserved end residues are part of each CDR3. The order of the fields is clone size, J gene, V gene, D gene, CDR3 protein, CDR3 DNA. The D gene is left open where the match is weak. Part of the rows lack a size; the others show once, few, many or a class for expanded clones.

once | TRBJ2-5 | TRBV20-1 | . | CSARLGEGGQYF | TGCAGTGCTAGATTAGGGGAGGGGGGCCAGTACTTC
. | TRBJ2-7 | TRBV7-2 | . | CASSLGAAALSYEQYF | TGTGCCAGCAGCTTAGGTGCGGCGGCTTTATCCTACGAGCAGTACTTC
. | TRBJ2-5 | TRBV12-3/TRBV12-4 | TRBD2 | CASSTSGGVGTQYF | TGTGCCAGCAGTACAAGCGGGGGGGTTGGGACCCAGTACTTC
. | TRBJ2-1 | TRBV19 | . | CASSISRGQQFF | TGTGCCAGTAGTATATCGAGGGGTCAACAGTTCTTC
. | TRBJ2-2 | TRBV7-2 | . | CASSPAANTGELFF | TGTGCCAGCAGCCCTGCAGCGAACACCGGGGAGCTGTTTTTT
. | TRBJ1-5 | TRBV10-3 | . | CAISEGISNQPQHF | TGTGCCATCAGTGAAGGGATTAGCAATCAGCCCCAGCATTTT
many | TRBJ2-1 | TRBV29-1 | . | CSVPRRLAIYNEQFF | TGCAGCGTACCAAGACGGCTAGCGATCTACAATGAGCAGTTCTTC
. | TRBJ2-1 | TRBV20-1 | . | CCAREPRGGPYNEQFF | TGCTGTGCTAGAGAGCCCCGGGGTGGGCCCTACAATGAGCAGTTCTTC
. | TRBJ2-5 | TRBV29-1 | TRBD1 | CSVDDDRALVETQYF | TGCAGCGTTGACGATGACAGGGCGCTAGTGGAGACCCAGTACTTC
few | TRBJ2-7 | TRBV6-2/TRBV6-3 | . | CASSWRWDEQYF | TGTGCCAGCAGTTGGCGGTGGGACGAGCAGTACTTC
. | TRBJ2-1 | TRBV2 | TRBD2 | CASSGTSGGAVTEQFF | TGTGCCAGCAGTGGGACTAGCGGGGGGGCCGTGACGGAGCAGTTCTTC
. | TRBJ2-7 | TRBV14 | TRBD1 | CASSHHSGQSSYEQYF | TGTGCCAGCAGCCACCATTCGGGACAGAGCTCCTACGAGCAGTACTTC
few | TRBJ1-4 | TRBV28 | . | CASSRQILNEKLFF | TGTGCCAGCAGCCGACAGATCCTTAATGAAAAACTGTTTTTT
many | TRBJ2-2 | TRBV12-3/TRBV12-4 | . | CASSTTGNTGELFF | TGTGCCAGCAGTACCACAGGGAACACCGGGGAGCTGTTTTTT
few | TRBJ2-7 | TRBV11-2 | . | CASSLDPGSGDEQYF | TGTGCCAGCAGCTTAGACCCGGGTTCGGGCGACGAGCAGTACTTC
. | TRBJ2-3 | TRBV4-3 | TRBD2 | CASSQEAGVGADTQYF | TGCGCCAGCAGCCAAGAAGCGGGAGTGGGGGCAGATACGCAGTATTTT
few | TRBJ2-5 | TRBV3-1 | . | CASSQDPTGWETQYF | TGTGCCAGCAGCCAAGATCCCACAGGCTGGGAGACCCAGTACTTC
few | TRBJ1-5 | TRBV6-2/TRBV6-3 | TRBD1 | CASSSGQGVGQPQHF | TGTGCCAGCAGTTCGGGACAGGGGGTTGGACAGCCCCAGCATTTT